This TCR beta chain stems from a study of blood T cell repertoires in COVID-19. Turning to the study itself: Italy, Spain and the United States were the sources of the convalescent and acute COVID-19 samples. In each case, the material was cDNA or gDNA derived from T cells, B-cell-depleted T cells, or PBMCs.

Authors' data handling: Amplification with reference gene primers provided the estimates of nucleated cell counts. Profiled with immunoSEQ multiplex PCR; TCRdb holds only in-frame clones, not every one. V, J and clone size are taken as reported in that table, and D and trimming were inferred from the DNA itself. Of roughly 170,000 clones listed, about 83% are singletons. Per germline, CDR1 SGHRS and CDR2 YFSETQ. With 4 bases clipped from V and 2 bases from J, the junction kept 10 bases outside the gene matches. There are 16 residues in the CDR3. The sequence was obtained from a woman aged 50 to 60 in a cohort exposed to, infected with or recovered from COVID-19 (not recorded which). The V call is TRBV5-1, the J call TRBJ2-3, with TRBD2 identical over 7 bases. Sequenced material: PBMCs or T cells enriched from blood (not recorded which). The CDR3 region is CASSPSGWDYTDTQYF. CDR3 coding DNA: TGCGCCAGCAGCCCCTCGGGGTGGGACTACACAGATACGCAGTATTTT. The full variable domain, with the rest looked up from reference TRBV5-1 and TRBJ2-3, is KAGVTQTPRYLIKTRGQQVTLSCSPISGHRSVSWYQQTPGQGLQFLFEYFSETQRNKGNFPGRFSGRQFSNSRSEMNVSTLELGDSALYLCASSPSGWDYTDTQYFGPGTRLTVL.